This section outlines one T cell receptor (beta chain) sequence together with its context. This clonotype was counted only a few times. Its antigen remains unidentified. The input lacks base qualities; no much larger clone sits a single base away. Library preparation was by RT-PCR. Sequencing instrument: Illumina HiSeq 2500. TCRdb reran the public reads through fastp at Q25 and MiXCR, keeping productive beta chains. Identical CDR3 protein sequences are pooled into one entry, listed with their most common genes and DNA. In this sample the table shows about 310,000 distinct CDR3 sequences, approximately 20% of which occur a single time. The ten largest clones add up to about a tenth of the sample. This specimen comes from a study of response to subunit inactivated influenza vaccine (dated by TCRdb to the late 2010s). Regarding the research as a whole: The study used deep quantitative T cell receptor repertoire profiling to track responses to a trivalent subunit inactivated influenza vaccine. Here is what the overall study found, with its caveats: According to the authors, only a limited number of new T cells may be recruited by each seasonal influenza vaccination.

V drops 5 bases and J drops 3 bases, leaving 10 bases in between. From its cysteine to its phenylalanine, the CDR3 spans 12 amino acids. Just CDR3 DNA is preserved here, 36 bases in frame from base 1. Taken from the germline V gene (reference sequence), the CDR1 and CDR2 loops are GTSNPN and SVGIG. The sequencing used PBMCs from blood, collected approximately 20 months after vaccination. The V and J genes are TRBV30 and TRBJ1-2, and perhaps TRBD1 as D gene, on 6 matching bases. This receptor was obtained from a man aged 45 to 70 who received an inactivated influenza vaccine. Donor details come from another sample of the same person, matched by shared clones. The CDR3 amino acid sequence is: CAWDGQYYGYTF. The nucleotide sequence reads TGTGCCTGGGACGGACAGTACTATGGCTACACCTTC.